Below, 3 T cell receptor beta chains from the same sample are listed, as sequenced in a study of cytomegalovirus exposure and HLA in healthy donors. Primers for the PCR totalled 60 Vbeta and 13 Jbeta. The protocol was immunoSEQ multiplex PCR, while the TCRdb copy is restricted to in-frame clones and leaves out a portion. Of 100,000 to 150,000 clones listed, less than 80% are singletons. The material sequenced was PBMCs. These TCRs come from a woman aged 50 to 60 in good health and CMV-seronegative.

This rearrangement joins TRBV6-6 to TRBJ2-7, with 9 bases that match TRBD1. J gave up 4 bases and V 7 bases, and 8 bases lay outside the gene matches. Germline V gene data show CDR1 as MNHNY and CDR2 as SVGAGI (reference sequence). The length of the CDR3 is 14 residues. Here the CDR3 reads CASNTGTGLYEQYF. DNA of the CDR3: TGTGCCAGCAATACCGGGACAGGGTTATACGAGCAGTACTTC.

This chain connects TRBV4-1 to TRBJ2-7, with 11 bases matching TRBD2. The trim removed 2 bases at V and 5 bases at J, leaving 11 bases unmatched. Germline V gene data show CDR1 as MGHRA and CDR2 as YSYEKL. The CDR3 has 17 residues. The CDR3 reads CASSQTWPLAGGHEQYF. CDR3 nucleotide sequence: TGCGCCAGCAGCCAAACTTGGCCCCTAGCGGGGGGACACGAGCAGTACTTC.

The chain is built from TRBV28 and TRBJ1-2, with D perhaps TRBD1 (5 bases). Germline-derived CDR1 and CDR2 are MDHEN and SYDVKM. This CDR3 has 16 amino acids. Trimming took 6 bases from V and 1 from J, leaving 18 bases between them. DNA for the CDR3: TGTGCCAGCAGCTCCGACAGCCGCTTCGATAACTATGGCTACACCTTC. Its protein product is CASSSDSRFDNYGYTF.